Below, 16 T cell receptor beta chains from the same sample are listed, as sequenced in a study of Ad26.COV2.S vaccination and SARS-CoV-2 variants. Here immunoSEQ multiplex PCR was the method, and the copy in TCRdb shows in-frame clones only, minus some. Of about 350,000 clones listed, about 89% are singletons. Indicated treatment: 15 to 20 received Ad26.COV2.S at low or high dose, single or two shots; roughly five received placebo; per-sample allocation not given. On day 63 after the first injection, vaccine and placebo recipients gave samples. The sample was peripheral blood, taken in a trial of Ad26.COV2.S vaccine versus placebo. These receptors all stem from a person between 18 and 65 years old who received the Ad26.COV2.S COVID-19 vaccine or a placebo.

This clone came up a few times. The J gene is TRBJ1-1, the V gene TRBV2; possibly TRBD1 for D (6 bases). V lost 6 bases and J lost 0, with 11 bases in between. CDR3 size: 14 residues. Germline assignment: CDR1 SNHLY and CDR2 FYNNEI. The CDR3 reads CASSSGVVNTEAFF. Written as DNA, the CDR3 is TGTGCCAGCAGCTCAGGGGTGGTGAACACTGAAGCTTTCTTT.

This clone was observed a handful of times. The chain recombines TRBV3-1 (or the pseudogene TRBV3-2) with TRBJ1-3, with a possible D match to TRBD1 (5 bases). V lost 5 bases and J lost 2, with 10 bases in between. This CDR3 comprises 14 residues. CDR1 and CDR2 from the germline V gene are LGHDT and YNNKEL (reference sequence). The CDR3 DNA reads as TGTGCCAGCAGCTTGCAGGGCCCTGGAAACACCATATATTTT. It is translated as CASSLQGPGNTIYF.

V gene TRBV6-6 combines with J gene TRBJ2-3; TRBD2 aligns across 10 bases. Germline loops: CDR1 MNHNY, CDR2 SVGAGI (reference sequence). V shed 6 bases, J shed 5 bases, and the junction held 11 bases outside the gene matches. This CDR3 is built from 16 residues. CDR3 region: CASSPSAGGPGDTQYF. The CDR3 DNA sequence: TGTGCCAGCAGCCCCTCAGCGGGGGGGCCGGGAGATACGCAGTATTTT.

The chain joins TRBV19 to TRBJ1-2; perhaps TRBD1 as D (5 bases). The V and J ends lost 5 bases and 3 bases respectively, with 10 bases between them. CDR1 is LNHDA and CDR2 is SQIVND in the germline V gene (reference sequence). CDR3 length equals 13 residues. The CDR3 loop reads CASSFRGDYGYTF. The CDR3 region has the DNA TGTGCCAGTAGTTTCCGGGGCGACTATGGCTACACCTTC.

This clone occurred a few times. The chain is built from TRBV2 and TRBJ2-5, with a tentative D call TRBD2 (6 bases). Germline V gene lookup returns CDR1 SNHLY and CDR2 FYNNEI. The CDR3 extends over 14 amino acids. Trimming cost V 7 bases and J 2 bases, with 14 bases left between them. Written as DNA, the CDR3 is TGTGCCAGCACCTTTGGAGGGATACAAGAGACCCAGTACTTC. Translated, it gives CASTFGGIQETQYF.

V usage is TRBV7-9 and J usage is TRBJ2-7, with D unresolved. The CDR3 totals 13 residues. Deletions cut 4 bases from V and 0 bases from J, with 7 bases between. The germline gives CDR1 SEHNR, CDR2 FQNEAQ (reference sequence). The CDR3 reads CASSSGSSYEQYF. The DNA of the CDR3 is TGTGCCAGCAGCTCAGGTTCCTCCTACGAGCAGTACTTC.

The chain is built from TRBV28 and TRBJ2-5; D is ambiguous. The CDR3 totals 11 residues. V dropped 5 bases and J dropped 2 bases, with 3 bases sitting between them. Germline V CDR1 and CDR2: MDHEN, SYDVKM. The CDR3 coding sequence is TGTGCCAGCAGTACGCAAGAGACCCAGTACTTC. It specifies CASSTQETQYF. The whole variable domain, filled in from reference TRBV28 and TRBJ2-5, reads DVKVTQSSRYLVKRTGEKVFLECVQDMDHENMFWYRQDPGLGLRLIYFSYDVKMKEKGDIPEGYSVSREKKERFSLILESASTNQTSMYLCASSTQETQYFGPGTRLLVL.

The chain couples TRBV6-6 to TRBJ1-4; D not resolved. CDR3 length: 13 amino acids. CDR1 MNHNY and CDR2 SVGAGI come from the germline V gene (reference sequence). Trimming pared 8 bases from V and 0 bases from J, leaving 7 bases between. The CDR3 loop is CASEDSTNEKLFF. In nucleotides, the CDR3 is TGTGCCAGCGAGGACTCAACTAATGAAAAACTGTTTTTT.

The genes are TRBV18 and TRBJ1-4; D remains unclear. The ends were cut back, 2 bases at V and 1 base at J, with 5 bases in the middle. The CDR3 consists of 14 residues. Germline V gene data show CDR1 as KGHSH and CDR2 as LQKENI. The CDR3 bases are TGTGCCAGCTCACCAGGGGAAACTAATGAAAAACTGTTTTTT. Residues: CASSPGETNEKLFF.

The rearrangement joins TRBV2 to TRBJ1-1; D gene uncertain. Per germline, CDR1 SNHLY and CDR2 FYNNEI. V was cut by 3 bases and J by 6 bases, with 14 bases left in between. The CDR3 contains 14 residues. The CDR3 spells CASSDRRGRAEAFF. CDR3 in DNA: TGTGCCAGCAGTGACAGGCGGGGTAGGGCTGAAGCTTTCTTT.

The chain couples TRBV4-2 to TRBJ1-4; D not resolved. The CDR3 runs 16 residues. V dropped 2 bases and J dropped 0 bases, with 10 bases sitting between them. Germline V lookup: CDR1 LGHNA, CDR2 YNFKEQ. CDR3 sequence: CASSQFRAATNEKLFF. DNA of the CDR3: TGTGCCAGCAGCCAATTTAGGGCAGCAACTAATGAAAAACTGTTTTTT.

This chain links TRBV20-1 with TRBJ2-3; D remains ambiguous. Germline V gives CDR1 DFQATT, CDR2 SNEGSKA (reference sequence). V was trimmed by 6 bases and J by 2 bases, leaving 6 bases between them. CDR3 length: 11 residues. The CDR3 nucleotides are TGCAGTGCCGACGTCACAGATACGCAGTATTTT. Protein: CSADVTDTQYF.

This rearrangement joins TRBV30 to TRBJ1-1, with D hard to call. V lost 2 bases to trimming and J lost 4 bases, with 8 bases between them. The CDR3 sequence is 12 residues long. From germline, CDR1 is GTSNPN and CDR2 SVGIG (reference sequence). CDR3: CAWSSSSTEAFF. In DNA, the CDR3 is TGTGCCTGGAGTTCGTCGTCCACTGAAGCTTTCTTT.

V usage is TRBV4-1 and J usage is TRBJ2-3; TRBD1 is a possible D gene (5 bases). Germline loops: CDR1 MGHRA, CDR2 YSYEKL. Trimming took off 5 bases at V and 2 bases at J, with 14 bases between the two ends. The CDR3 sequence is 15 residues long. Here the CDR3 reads CASSYTPDNTDTQYF. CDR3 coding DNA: TGCGCCAGCAGCTACACGCCGGACAACACAGATACGCAGTATTTT.

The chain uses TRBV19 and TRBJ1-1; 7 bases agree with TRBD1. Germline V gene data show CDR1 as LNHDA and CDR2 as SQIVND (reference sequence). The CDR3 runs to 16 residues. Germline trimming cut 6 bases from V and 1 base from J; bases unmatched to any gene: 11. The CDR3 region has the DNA TGTGCCAGTAGGCCTTCCCTGACAGGGAGGAACACTGAAGCTTTCTTT. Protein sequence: CASRPSLTGRNTEAFF. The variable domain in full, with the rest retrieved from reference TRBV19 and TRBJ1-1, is DGGITQSPKYLFRKEGQNVTLSCEQNLNHDAMYWYRQDPGQGLRLIYYSQIVNDFQKGDIAEGYSVSREKKESFPLTVTSAQKNPTAFYLCASRPSLTGRNTEAFFGQGTRLTVV.

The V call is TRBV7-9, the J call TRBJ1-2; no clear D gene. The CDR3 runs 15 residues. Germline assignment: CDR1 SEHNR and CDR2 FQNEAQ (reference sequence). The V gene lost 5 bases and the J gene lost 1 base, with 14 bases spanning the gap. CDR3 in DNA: TGTGCCAGCAGCCTTGGGGAGACGGATAACTATGGCTACACCTTC. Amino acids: CASSLGETDNYGYTF.